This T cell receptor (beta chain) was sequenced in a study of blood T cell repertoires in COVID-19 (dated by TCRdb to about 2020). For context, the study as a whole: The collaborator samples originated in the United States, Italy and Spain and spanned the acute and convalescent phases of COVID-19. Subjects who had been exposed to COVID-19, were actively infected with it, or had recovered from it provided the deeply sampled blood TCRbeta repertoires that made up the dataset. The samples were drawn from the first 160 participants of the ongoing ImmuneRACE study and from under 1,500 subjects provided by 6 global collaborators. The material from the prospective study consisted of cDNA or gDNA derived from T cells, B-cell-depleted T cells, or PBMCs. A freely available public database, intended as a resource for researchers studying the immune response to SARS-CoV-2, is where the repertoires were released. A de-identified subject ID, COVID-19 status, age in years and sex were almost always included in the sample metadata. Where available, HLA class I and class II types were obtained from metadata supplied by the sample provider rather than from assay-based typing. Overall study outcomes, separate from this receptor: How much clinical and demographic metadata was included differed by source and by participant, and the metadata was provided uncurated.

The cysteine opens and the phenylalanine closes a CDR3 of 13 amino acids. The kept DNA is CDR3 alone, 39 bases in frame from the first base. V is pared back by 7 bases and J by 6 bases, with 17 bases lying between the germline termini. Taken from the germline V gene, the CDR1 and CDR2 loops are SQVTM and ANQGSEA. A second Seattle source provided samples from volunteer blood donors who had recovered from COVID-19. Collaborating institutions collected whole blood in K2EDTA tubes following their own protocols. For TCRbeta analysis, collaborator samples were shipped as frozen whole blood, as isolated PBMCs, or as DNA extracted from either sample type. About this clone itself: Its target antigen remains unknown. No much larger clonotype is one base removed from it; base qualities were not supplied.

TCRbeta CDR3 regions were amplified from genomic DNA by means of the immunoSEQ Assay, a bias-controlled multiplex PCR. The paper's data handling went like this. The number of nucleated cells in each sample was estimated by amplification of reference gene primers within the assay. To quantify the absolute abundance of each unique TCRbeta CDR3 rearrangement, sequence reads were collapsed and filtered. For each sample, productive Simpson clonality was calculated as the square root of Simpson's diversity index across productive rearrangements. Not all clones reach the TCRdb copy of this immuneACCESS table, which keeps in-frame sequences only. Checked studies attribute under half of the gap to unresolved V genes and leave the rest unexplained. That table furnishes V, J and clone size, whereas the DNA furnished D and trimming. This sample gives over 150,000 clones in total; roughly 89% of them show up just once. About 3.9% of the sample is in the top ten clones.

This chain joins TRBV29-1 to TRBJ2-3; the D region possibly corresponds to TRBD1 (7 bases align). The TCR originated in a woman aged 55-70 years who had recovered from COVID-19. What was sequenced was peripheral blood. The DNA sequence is TGCAGCGCCTCAGGGGGGAAGAGGGATACGCAGTATTTT. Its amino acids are CSASGGKRDTQYF.